This TCR beta chain was sequenced in a study of T cell repertoires in cytomegalovirus infection. Findings of the study overall: The ex vivo response was dominated by HLA-C-restricted CMV-specific TCR beta clonotypes.

In the case of this clonotype: The antigen remains undetermined. Possible read error: a much larger clone is one base away.

Germline CDR1 is MNHEY and CDR2 is SVGAGI. This CDR3 spans 16 amino acids. V was cut by 8 bases and J by 3 bases, with 23 bases left in between. TCRdb re-called the reads through MiXCR, storing one row per CDR3 protein. This table holds 700,000 to 950,000 distinct CDR3 sequences, approximately 30% found once. V is TRBV6-5 and J is TRBJ2-7; maybe TRBD2 (6 bases). This TCR derives from a human donor in good health (CMV status not recorded). Some clones in this sample may be carry-over from other donors' samples. Sequenced material: cultured CD8+ T cells from PBMCs, taken from culture after CMV antigen stimulation. The DNA of the CDR3 is TGTGCCAGCGCAAGTAGTTGGTGGGGGGATCACTACGAGCAGTACGTC. It codes for CASASSWWGDHYEQYV.